Listed here are 14 T cell receptor beta chains from one sample, sequenced in a study of regulatory T cells in long-lasting Graves disease. iRepertoire HTBI primers and Arm-PCR of CDR3 regions built TCR beta libraries. One entry per CDR3 protein results from TCRdb running MiXCR on the multiplex PCR reads. Here the sample spans approximately 300,000 distinct CDR3 sequences, under 20% being singletons. Noted time point: newly diagnosed GD, antithyroid drugs for less than 3 months. The TCR library was made from RNA that had been extracted from PBMCs in TRIzol. Sequencing was performed on peripheral blood mononuclear cells (PBMCs), taken at new diagnosis, from a patient treated with antithyroid drugs. The origin of the receptors is a female donor with Graves disease.

This clonotype has ten or more counts. The chain links TRBV27 to TRBJ2-1; the D gene could be TRBD1 or TRBD2 (6 bases each). The CDR3 totals 14 residues. The V gene's germline CDR1 is MNHEY and CDR2 SMNVEV (reference sequence). V was pared by 3 bases and J by 5 bases, with 11 bases between. The CDR3 loop reads CASSFGGHNNEQFF. Written as DNA, the CDR3 is TGTGCCAGCAGTTTCGGGGGACACAACAATGAGCAGTTCTTC.

This clonotype was counted at least ten times. This sequence joins TRBV29-1 and TRBJ2-6; D is unclear. Germline V CDR1 and CDR2: SQVTM, ANQGSEA. The CDR3 runs to 16 residues. The germline V and J ends were trimmed by 0 bases and 0 bases, with 9 bases remaining between them. The CDR3 region has the DNA TGCAGCGTTGAAGATATTATCCACTCTGGGGCCAACGTCCTGACTTTC. It encodes CSVEDIIHSGANVLTF.

CDR3 region: CASSSDFYEQYF. The DNA of the CDR3 is TGTGCCAGCAGCTCGGACTTCTACGAGCAGTACTTC. The V call is TRBV7-9, the J call TRBJ2-7; tentatively, D is TRBD2 (5 bases). Germline assignment: CDR1 SEHNR and CDR2 FQNEAQ (reference sequence). Trimming took off 4 bases at V and 3 bases at J, with 7 bases between the two ends. This CDR3 has 12 residues.

This clonotype was recorded at least ten times. This chain connects TRBV20-1 to TRBJ2-1, with a possible D match to TRBD2 (5 bases). V was trimmed by 3 bases and J by 7 bases, leaving 13 bases between them. The CDR3 consists of 13 residues. Germline V gives CDR1 DFQATT, CDR2 SNEGSKA (reference sequence). CDR3 residues: CSASVLVRNEQFF. CDR3 DNA sequence: TGCAGTGCTAGTGTACTAGTTCGTAATGAGCAGTTCTTC.

This clonotype was counted at least ten times. This CDR3 reads CASSLTRDSDPEKLFF. In DNA form, the CDR3 reads TGCGCCAGCAGCCTTACCCGGGACAGCGACCCTGAAAAACTGTTTTTT. The gene calls are TRBV4-1 and TRBJ1-4, with 7 bases matching TRBD1. The germline V gene has CDR1 MGHRA and CDR2 YSYEKL. V was pared by 4 bases and J by 7 bases, with 12 bases of the junction left unmatched. CDR3 length: 16 residues.

This clonotype was seen repeatedly, ten times or more. This sequence joins TRBV5-1 and TRBJ2-1; D not certain. This CDR3 has 16 amino acids. Germline values: CDR1 SGHRS, CDR2 YFSETQ. Trimming removed 0 bases from V and 0 bases from J, with 10 bases in between. CDR3 sequence: CASSLERMSSYNEQFF. The CDR3 DNA is TGCGCCAGCAGCTTGGAACGGATGAGCTCCTACAATGAGCAGTTCTTC.

This clonotype was detected ten times or more. The chain is built from TRBV18 and TRBJ2-3; D remains ambiguous. With 3 bases removed from V and 6 bases from J, the gap between germline ends came to 16 bases. CDR1 is KGHSH, CDR2 LQKENI, per germline. The CDR3 has 15 amino acids. For the CDR3, the DNA is TGTGCCAGCTCACCCACGTCCAGATTAGGGGATACGCAGTATTTT. Its protein is CASSPTSRLGDTQYF.

Turning to this clonotype: A single base separates this from a much larger clone, so it may be a read error. V usage is TRBV7-9 and J usage is TRBJ1-2, with 10 bases identical to TRBD1. In germline, CDR1 is SEHNR, CDR2 FQNEAQ (reference sequence). This CDR3 is 15 amino acids long. Germline trimming cut 5 bases from V and 8 bases from J; bases unmatched to any gene: 11. The CDR3 loop reads CASSGYRDRGSGYTF. CDR3 sequence (DNA): TGTGCCAGCAGCGGCTACCGGGACAGGGGATCCGGCTACACCTTC.

This clonotype was observed at least ten times. The genes are TRBV2 and TRBJ2-5; a weak D match, TRBD2 (6 bases). The CDR3 has 14 residues. Germline V gene sequence: CDR1 SNHLY, CDR2 FYNNEI. V was trimmed by 9 bases and J by 5 bases, leaving 19 bases between them. The CDR3 nucleotides read TGTGCCAGAGTGGGGACTGGGAAAGGGGAGACCCAGTACTTC. Translation: CARVGTGKGETQYF. Full variable domain (remainder filled in from reference TRBV2 and TRBJ2-5): EPEVTQTPSHQVTQMGQEVILRCVPISNHLYFYWYRQILGQKVEFLVSFYNNEISEKSEIFDDQFSVERPDGSNFTLKIRSTKLEDSAMYFCARVGTGKGETQYFGPGTRLLVL.

This clonotype was counted at least ten times. The chain links TRBV28 to TRBJ1-2; 7 bases are a match to TRBD1. Trimming removed 6 bases from V and 4 bases from J; junction bases left unmatched: 8. Germline-derived CDR1 and CDR2 are MDHEN and SYDVKM. This CDR3 is built from 14 residues. This CDR3 reads CASSTNDRVYGYTF. CDR3 nucleotide sequence: TGTGCCAGCAGCACAAATGACAGGGTCTATGGCTACACCTTC.

This clonotype showed up many times. The rearrangement links TRBV6-1 to TRBJ2-7; possible D gene TRBD1, 7 bases. Per germline, CDR1 MNHNS and CDR2 SASEGT. V was trimmed by 6 bases and J by 5 bases, leaving 26 bases between them. The CDR3 consists of 17 residues. The CDR3 DNA reads TGTGCCAGCAGCCGTACGGGGACAGTCGTGGGGGGAAACGAGCAGTACTTC. It translates to CASSRTGTVVGGNEQYF.

This clonotype was found a few times. Compared with germline, one end of the junction differs, possibly owing to a read error. The V gene is TRBV2, the J gene TRBJ2-1, with TRBD1 matching 9 bases. Germline V gives CDR1 SNHLY, CDR2 FYNNEI. The CDR3 length is 16 residues. In DNA form, the CDR3 reads TGTGCCAGCAGCCGCATCGGGACAGGGTCAGTCAATGAGCAGTCCTTC. This translates into CASSRIGTGSVNEQSF. The full variable domain, rest sourced from reference TRBV2 and TRBJ2-1, is EPEVTQTPSHQVTQMGQEVILRCVPISNHLYFYWYRQILGQKVEFLVSFYNNEISEKSEIFDDQFSVERPDGSNFTLKIRSTKLEDSAMYFCASSRIGTGSVNEQSFGPGTRLTVL.

A word on this clonotype: A read error may be the cause here, since a much bigger clone is one base away. This chain links TRBV12-3 or TRBV12-4 with TRBJ1-5; weak D call: TRBD1 (6 bases). V lost 8 bases to trimming and J lost 9 bases, with 14 bases between them. CDR3 size: 12 residues. The CDR3 DNA reads TGTGCCAGCCGCAGGGGATGGCGGCCCCAGCATTTT. It encodes CASRRGWRPQHF.

This clonotype was seen ten or more times. The V and J genes are TRBV20-1 and TRBJ2-5; possible D gene TRBD1, 6 bases. V was pared by 1 base and J by 3 bases, with 12 bases between. The CDR3 totals 14 residues. Germline lookup yields CDR1 DFQATT and CDR2 SNEGSKA (reference sequence). CDR3 sequence: CSARAGQPEETQYF. DNA for the CDR3: TGCAGTGCTAGAGCTGGACAGCCCGAAGAGACCCAGTACTTC.